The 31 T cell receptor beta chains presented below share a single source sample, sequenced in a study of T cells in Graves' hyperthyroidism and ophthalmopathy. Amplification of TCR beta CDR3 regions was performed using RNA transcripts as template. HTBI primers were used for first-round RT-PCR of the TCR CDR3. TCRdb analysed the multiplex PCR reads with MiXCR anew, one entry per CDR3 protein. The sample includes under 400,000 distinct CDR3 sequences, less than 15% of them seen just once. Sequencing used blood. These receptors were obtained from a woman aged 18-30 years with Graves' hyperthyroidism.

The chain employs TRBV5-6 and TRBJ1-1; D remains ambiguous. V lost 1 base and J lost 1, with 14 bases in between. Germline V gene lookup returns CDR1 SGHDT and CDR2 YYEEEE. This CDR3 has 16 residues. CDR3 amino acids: CASSLSVVAGNTEAFF. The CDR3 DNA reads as TGTGCCAGCAGCTTGTCGGTCGTGGCGGGGAACACTGAAGCTTTCTTT.

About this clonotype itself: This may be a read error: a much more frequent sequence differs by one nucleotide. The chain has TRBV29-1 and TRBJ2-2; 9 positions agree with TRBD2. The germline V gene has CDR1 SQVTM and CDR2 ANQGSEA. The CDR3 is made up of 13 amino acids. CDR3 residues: CSVPAGGSGELLF. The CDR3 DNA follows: TGCAGCGTTCCCGCGGGAGGGTCCGGGGAGCTGCTTTTT.

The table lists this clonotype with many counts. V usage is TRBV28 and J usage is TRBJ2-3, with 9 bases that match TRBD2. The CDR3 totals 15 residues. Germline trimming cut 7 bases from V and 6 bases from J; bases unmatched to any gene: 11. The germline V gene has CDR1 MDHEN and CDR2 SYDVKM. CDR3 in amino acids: CASTAGGSLMDTQYF. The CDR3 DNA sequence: TGTGCCAGCACAGCGGGGGGCTCCCTTATGGATACGCAGTATTTT.

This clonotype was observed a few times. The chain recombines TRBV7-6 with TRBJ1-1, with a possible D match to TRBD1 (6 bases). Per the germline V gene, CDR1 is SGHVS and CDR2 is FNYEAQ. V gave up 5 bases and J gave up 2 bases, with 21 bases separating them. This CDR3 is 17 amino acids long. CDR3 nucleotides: TGTGCCAGCAGCCCCGGGAGAACAGGGAAAAAAAACACTGAAGCTTTCTTT. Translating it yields CASSPGRTGKKNTEAFF.

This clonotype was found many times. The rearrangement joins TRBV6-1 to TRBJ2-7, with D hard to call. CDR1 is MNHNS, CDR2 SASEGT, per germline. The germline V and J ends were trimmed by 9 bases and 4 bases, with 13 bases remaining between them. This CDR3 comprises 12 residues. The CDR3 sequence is CASLTGPYEQYF. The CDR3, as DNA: TGTGCCAGTCTGACGGGCCCGTACGAGCAGTACTTC.

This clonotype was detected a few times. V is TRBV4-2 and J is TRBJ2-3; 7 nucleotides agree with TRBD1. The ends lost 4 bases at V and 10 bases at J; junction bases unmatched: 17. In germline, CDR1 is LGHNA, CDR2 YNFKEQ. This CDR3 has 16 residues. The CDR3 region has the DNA TGTGCCAGCAGCCCCCTTAGGGACAGTGGGGCACAGGCGCAGTATTTT. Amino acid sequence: CASSPLRDSGAQAQYF.

The chain's CDR3 is CASSPGTVGQPQHF. CDR3 in DNA: TGCGCCAGCAGCCCCGGGACAGTCGGTCAGCCCCAGCATTTT. The chain carries TRBV5-1 and TRBJ1-5; 7 bases align to TRBD1. The CDR3 spans 14 residues. J gave up 6 bases and V 4 bases, and 7 bases lay outside the gene matches. Germline-derived CDR1 and CDR2 are SGHRS and YFSETQ.

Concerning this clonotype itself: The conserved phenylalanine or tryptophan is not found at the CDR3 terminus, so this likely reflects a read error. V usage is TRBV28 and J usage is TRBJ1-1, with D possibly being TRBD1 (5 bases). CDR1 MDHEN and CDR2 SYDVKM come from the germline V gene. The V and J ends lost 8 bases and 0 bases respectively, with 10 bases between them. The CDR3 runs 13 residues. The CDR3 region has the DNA TGTGCCAGCCGCGGGACGGTGAACACTGAAGCTTTCTCT. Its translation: CASRGTVNTEAFS.

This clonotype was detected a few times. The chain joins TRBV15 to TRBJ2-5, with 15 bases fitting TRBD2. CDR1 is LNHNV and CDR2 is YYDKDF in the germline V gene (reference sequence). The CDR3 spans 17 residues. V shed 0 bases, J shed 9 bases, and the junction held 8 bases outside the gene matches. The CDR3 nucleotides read TGTGCCACCAGCAGAGAGGGACTAGCGGGAGGAATGGAGTCCCAGTACTTC. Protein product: CATSREGLAGGMESQYF.

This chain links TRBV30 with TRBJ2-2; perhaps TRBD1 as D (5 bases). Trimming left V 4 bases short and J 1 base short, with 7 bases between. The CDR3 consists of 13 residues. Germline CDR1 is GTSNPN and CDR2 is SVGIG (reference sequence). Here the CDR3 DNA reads TGTGCCTGGACAAGGGGGAACACCGGGGAGCTGTTTTTT. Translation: CAWTRGNTGELFF.

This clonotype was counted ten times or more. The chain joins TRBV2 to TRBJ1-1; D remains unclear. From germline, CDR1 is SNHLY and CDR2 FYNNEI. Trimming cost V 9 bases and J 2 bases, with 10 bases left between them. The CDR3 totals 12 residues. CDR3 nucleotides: TGTGCCAGTTACCGGGCTAACACTGAAGCTTTCTTT. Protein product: CASYRANTEAFF.

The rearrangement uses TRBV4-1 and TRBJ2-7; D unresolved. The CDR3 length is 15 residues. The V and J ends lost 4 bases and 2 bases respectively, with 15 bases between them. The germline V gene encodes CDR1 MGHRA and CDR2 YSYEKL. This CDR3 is CASSPDPFSTYEQYF. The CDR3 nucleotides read TGCGCCAGCAGCCCCGACCCCTTTTCAACCTACGAGCAGTACTTC.

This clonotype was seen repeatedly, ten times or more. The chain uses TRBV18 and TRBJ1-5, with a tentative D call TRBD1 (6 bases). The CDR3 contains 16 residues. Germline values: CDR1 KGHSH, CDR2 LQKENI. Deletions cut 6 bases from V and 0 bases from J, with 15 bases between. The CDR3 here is CASSFGGPYSNQPQHF. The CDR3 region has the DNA TGTGCCAGCTCCTTTGGGGGCCCTTATAGCAATCAGCCCCAGCATTTT.

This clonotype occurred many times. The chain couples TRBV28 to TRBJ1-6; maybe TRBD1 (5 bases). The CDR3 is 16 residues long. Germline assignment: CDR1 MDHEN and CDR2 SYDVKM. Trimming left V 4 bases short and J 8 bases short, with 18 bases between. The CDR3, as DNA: TGTGCCAGCAGTTACTCATCCCGGGGGTGGGATTCACCCCTCCACTTT. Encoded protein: CASSYSSRGWDSPLHF.

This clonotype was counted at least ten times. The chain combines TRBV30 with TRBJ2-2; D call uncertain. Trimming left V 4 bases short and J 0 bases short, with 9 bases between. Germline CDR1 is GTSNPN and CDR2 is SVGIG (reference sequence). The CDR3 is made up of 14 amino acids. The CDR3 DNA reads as TGTGCCTGGAAGGCTGGTTCGAACACCGGGGAGCTGTTTTTT. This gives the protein CAWKAGSNTGELFF.

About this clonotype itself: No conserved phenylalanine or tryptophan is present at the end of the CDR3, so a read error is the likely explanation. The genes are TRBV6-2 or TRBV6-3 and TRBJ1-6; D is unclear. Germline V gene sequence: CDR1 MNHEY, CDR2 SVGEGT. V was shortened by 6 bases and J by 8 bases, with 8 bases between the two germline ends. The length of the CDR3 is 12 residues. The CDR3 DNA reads TGTGCCAGCAGGCGGGCTGATTCACCCCTCCACTCT. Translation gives CASRRADSPLHS.

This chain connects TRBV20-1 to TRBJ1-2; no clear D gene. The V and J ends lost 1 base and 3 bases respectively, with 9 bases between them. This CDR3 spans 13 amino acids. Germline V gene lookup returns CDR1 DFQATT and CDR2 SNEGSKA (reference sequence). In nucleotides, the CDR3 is TGCAGTGCTAGAGTGAATCGACACTATGGCTACACCTTC. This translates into CSARVNRHYGYTF.

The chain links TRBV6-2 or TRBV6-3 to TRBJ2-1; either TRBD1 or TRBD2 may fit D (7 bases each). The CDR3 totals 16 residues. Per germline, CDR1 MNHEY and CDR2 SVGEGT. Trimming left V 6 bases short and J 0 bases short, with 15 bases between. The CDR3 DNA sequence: TGTGCCAGCAGCCGCAGGGGGGGACCCTCCTACAATGAGCAGTTCTTC. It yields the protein CASSRRGGPSYNEQFF.

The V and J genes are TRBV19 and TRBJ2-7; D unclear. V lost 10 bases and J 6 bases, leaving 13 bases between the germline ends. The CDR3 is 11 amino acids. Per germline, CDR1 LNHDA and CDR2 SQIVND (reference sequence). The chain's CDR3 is CATRTPGEQYF. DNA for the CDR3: TGTGCCACCAGGACCCCCGGCGAGCAGTACTTC.

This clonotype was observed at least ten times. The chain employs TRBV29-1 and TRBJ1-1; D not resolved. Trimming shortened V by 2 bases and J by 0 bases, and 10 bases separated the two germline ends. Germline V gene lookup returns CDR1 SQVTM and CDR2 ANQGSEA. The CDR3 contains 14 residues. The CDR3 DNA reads TGCAGCGTTGAAAACCCGGGGATGAACACTGAAGCTTTCTTT. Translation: CSVENPGMNTEAFF.

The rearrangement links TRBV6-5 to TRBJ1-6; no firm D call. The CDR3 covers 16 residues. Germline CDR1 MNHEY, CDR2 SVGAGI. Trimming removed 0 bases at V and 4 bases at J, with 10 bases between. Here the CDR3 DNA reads TGTGCCAGCAGTTACTCTAGTGGCGATTATAATTCACCCCTCCACTTT. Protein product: CASSYSSGDYNSPLHF.

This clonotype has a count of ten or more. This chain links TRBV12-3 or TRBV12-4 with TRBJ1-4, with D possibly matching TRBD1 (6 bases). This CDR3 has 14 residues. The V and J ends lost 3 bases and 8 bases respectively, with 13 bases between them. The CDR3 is CASSFGRGGEKLFF. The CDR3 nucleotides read TGTGCCAGCAGTTTTGGCAGGGGAGGGGAAAAACTGTTTTTT.

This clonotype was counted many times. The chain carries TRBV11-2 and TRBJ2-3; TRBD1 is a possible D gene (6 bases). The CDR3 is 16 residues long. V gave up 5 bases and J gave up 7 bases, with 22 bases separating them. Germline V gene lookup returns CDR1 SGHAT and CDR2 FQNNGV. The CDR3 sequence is CASSPLRTEFLYTQYF. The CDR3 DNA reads TGTGCCAGCAGCCCGCTCCGGACAGAGTTCCTTTATACGCAGTATTTT.

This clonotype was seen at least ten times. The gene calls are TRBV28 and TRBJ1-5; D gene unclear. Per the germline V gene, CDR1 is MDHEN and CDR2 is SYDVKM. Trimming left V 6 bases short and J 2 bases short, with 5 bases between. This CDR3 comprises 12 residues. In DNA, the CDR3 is TGTGCCAGCAGCTTAGGCAATCAGCCCCAGCATTTT. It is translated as CASSLGNQPQHF.

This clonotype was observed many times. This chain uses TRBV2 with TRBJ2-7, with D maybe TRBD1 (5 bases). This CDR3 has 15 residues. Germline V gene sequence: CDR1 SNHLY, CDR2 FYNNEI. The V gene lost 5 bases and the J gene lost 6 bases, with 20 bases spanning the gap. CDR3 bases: TGTGCCAGCAGTCCCTCCGACAGTCGATCCCCCGAGCAGTACTTC. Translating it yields CASSPSDSRSPEQYF.

The CDR3 protein is CSVVKGNGYTF. In DNA, the CDR3 is TGCAGCGTTGTGAAGGGGAACGGCTACACCTTC. The V and J genes are TRBV29-1 and TRBJ1-2; possibly TRBD1 for D (5 bases). Germline loops: CDR1 SQVTM, CDR2 ANQGSEA. CDR3 length: 11 residues. V was trimmed by 4 bases and J by 8 bases, leaving 11 bases between them.

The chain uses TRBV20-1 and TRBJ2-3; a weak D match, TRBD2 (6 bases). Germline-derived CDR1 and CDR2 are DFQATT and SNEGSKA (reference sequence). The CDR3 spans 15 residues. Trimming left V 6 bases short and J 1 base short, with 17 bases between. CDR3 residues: CSAEGPVPGTDTQYF. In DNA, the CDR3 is TGCAGTGCGGAGGGCCCAGTACCGGGCACAGATACGCAGTATTTT.

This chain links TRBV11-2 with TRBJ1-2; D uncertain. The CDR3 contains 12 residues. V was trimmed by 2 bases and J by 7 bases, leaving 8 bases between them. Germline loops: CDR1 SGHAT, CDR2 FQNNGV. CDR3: CASSLTGFGYTF. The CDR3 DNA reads TGTGCCAGCAGCTTAACGGGGTTTGGCTACACCTTC.

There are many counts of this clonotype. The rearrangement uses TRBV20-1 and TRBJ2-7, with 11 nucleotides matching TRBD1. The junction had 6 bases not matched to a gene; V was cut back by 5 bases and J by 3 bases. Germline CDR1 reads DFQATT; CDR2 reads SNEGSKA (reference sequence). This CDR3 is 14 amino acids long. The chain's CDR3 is CSALRTGGDYEQYF. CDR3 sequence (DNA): TGCAGTGCTCTCCGGACAGGGGGCGACTACGAGCAGTACTTC.

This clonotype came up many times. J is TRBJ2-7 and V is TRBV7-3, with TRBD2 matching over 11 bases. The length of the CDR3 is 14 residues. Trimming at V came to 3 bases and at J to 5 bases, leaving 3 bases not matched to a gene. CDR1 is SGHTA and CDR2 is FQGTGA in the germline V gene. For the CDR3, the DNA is TGTGCCAGCAGCTTGACTAGCGGGACCCACGAGCAGTACTTC. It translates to CASSLTSGTHEQYF.

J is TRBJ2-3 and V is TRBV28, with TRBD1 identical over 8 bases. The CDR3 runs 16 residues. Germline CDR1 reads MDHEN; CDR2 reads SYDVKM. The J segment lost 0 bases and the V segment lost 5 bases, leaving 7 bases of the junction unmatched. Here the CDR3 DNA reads TGTGCCAGCAGTGCGGACAGGGACTCTAGCACAGATACGCAGTATTTT. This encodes CASSADRDSSTDTQYF.